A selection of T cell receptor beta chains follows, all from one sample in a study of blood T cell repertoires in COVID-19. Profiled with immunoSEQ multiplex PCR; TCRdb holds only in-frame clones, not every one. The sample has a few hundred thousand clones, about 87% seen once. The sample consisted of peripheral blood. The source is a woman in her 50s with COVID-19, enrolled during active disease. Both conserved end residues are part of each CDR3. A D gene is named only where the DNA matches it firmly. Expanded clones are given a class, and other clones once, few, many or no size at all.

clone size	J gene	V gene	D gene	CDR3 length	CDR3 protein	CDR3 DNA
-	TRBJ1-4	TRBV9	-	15	CASSVAVESNEKLFF	TGTGCCAGCAGCGTAGCAGTGGAGTCTAATGAAAAACTGTTTTTT
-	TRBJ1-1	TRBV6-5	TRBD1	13	CASSRGQPSEAFF	TGTGCCAGCAGCCGGGGACAGCCATCTGAAGCTTTCTTT
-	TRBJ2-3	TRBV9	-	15	CASRASGGLTDTQYF	TGTGCCAGCCGAGCGTCGGGCGGACTCACAGATACGCAGTATTTT
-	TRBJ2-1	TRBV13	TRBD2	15	CASSLRGGAVNEQFF	TGTGCCAGCAGCTTAAGGGGAGGGGCGGTGAATGAGCAGTTCTTC
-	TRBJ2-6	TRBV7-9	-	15	CASSSQYSGANVLTF	TGTGCCAGCAGCTCCCAGTACTCTGGGGCCAACGTCCTGACTTTC
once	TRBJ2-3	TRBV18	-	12	CASSLSTPAQYF	TGTGCCAGCTCACTCTCGACACCAGCCCAGTATTTT
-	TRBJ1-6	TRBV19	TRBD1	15	CASKAGTAYNSPLHF	TGTGCCAGTAAAGCCGGGACAGCCTATAATTCACCCCTCCACTTT
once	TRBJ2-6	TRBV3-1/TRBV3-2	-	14	CASTWSSGANVLTF	TGTGCCAGCACATGGAGCTCTGGGGCCAACGTCCTGACTTTC
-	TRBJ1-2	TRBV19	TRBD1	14	CASSMQGAGYGYTF	TGTGCCAGTAGTATGCAGGGGGCGGGCTATGGCTACACCTTC
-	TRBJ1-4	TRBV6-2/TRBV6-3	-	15	CASRPHQGINEKLFF	TGTGCCAGCAGACCTCATCAGGGGATCAATGAAAAACTGTTTTTT